The 4 T cell receptor beta chains below were found in one sample sequenced in a study of OX40 agonist ivuxolimab in advanced cancers. Some clones are missing from TCRdb's copy, which holds only in-frame ones; the method was immunoSEQ multiplex PCR. The repertoire holds under 80,000 clones, with roughly 90% as singletons. Specimen: CD4+ or CD8+ T cells sorted from blood, collected in a trial of the OX40 agonist ivuxolimab. These receptors originate from an adult with an advanced solid tumor such as melanoma, head and neck, liver or kidney cancer.

This clone was counted a single time. The chain links TRBV15 to TRBJ2-1, with D possibly matching TRBD2 (7 bases). The CDR3 has 15 residues. V was clipped by 0 bases and J by 2 bases, with 8 bases between them. Germline V gene lookup returns CDR1 LNHNV and CDR2 YYDKDF (reference sequence). CDR3 in DNA: TGTGCCACCAGCAGAGAAGGGGGGGCCTACAATGAGCAGTTCTTC. The encoded protein is CATSREGGAYNEQFF.

This chain's CDR3 is CASSPSGTSGFEQFF. CDR3 coding DNA: TGCGCCAGCAGCCCGTCCGGGACTAGTGGGTTTGAGCAGTTCTTC. The V call is TRBV5-1, the J call TRBJ2-1; 8 bases map to TRBD2. V lost 4 bases and J lost 9; bases outside the gene matches: 12. This CDR3 contains 15 residues. Looked up from germline, CDR1 is SGHRS and CDR2 is YFSETQ. Supplemented by reference TRBV5-1 and TRBJ2-1, the full variable domain reads KAGVTQTPRYLIKTRGQQVTLSCSPISGHRSVSWYQQTPGQGLQFLFEYFSETQRNKGNFPGRFSGRQFSNSRSEMNVSTLELGDSALYLCASSPSGTSGFEQFFGPGTRLTVL.

V is TRBV5-5 and J is TRBJ2-5; 8 nucleotides agree with TRBD2. CDR3 length equals 15 residues. With 5 bases clipped from V and 5 bases from J, the junction kept 11 bases outside the gene matches. Germline assignment: CDR1 SGHKS and CDR2 YYEKEE (reference sequence). CDR3 sequence: CASRTGLARAETQYF. In DNA, the CDR3 is TGTGCCAGCAGAACTGGACTAGCTCGGGCCGAGACCCAGTACTTC.

This chain links TRBV4-2 with TRBJ1-3; no definite D call. Trimming pared 1 base from V and 0 bases from J, leaving 13 bases between. This CDR3 contains 17 residues. Germline assignment: CDR1 LGHNA and CDR2 YNFKEQ. The CDR3 is CASSQVVGRSSGNTIYF. The CDR3 nucleotides read TGTGCCAGCAGCCAAGTTGTAGGGAGAAGCTCTGGAAACACCATATATTTT.